What follows is one T cell receptor (beta chain) and its context. This record comes from a study of CD8 T cells in Susac syndrome. Isolation of CD8+ and CD4+ T cells was performed negatively, whereas enrichment of TEMRA cells was done by FACS. An input of about 0.45 to 1 ug of RNA was subjected to reverse transcription using random hexamers. Coverage of TCR beta CDR3 amplification by immunoSEQ multiplex PCR extended to 54 Vbeta and 13 Jbeta. Via MiXCR, TCRdb re-called the immunoSEQ multiplex PCR reads, giving one row per CDR3 protein. The sample yields 130,000 or so distinct CDR3 sequences, 94% seen once. Sequenced sample: CD4+ T cells from PBMCs. The sequence was obtained from a human donor in good health.

CDR3 sequence reads: CASSLGSGVNTGELFF. CDR3 sequence (DNA): TGTGCCAGCAGCCTAGGGTCCGGGGTGAACACCGGGGAGCTGTTTTTT. The chain is built from TRBV7-2 and TRBJ2-2; D perhaps matches TRBD2 (5 bases). The CDR3 is made up of 16 amino acids. CDR1 SGHTA and CDR2 FQGNSA come from the germline V gene. V gave up 5 bases and J gave up 1 base, with 14 bases separating them.